This record looks at one TCR beta chain sequence and its context. Amplification yielded TCR beta CDR3 regions, with RNA transcripts as the source. Primed by the HTBI set, a first-round RT-PCR was run on the TCR CDR3. TCRdb reprocessed the multiplex PCR reads via MiXCR and lists one record per CDR3 protein. Of about 560,000 distinct CDR3 sequences in the sample, just over 45% were seen once. The data stem from a study of T cells in Graves' hyperthyroidism and ophthalmopathy. Trimming cost V 5 bases and J 5 bases; bases outside gene matches: 9. The CDR3 runs to 15 residues. The germline V gene has CDR1 DFQATT and CDR2 SNEGSKA (reference sequence).

The sample taken for sequencing was peripheral blood or thyroid tissue (not recorded which). V gene TRBV20-1 combines with J gene TRBJ1-1; 12 bases are a match to TRBD1. This clonotype was obtained from a woman aged 18-30 years with Graves' hyperthyroidism. DNA for the CDR3: TGCAGTGCTGGCCCGGGACAGGGGGCGAGGACTGAAGCTTTCTTT. It codes for CSAGPGQGARTEAFF.